Listed below are T cell receptor beta chains from one sample, sequenced in a study of T cells in localized non-small cell lung cancer. Sequencing was performed with immunoSEQ multiplex PCR; in TCRdb, only in-frame clones are kept and a portion is missing. The profile shows about 30,000 clones, around 90% of them singletons. The sequenced sample was peripheral blood, obtained before any cancer treatment. The source is an older female donor with stage III squamous cell lung carcinoma. Both conserved end residues are part of each CDR3. Fields, in order: V gene, D gene, clone size, CDR3 protein. D genes are given only for firm matches. For some rows the clone size is stated as once, few or many, or as a class when expanded; others skip it.

TRBV11-2 | . | . | CASRLRLRRVNEQFF
TRBV5-1 | . | . | CASSLQGGGETQYF
TRBV11-3 | . | . | CASSRVPGELFF
TRBV6-5 | TRBD1 | . | CASRAGTGDYEQYF
TRBV29-1 | . | . | CSVEGTANTGELFF
TRBV14 | . | . | CASSQAWGAGELFF
TRBV6-1 | TRBD1 | once | CASSEAGQGRTEAFF
TRBV14 | . | . | CASSPGRGLRETQYF
TRBV27 | . | . | CASTPSGGDTQYF
TRBV28 | . | . | CASSSRNTNYGYTF
TRBV4-3 | TRBD1 | . | CASSQVPGQGYEQYF
TRBV11-3 | . | . | CASSLSGLDTQYF
TRBV7-9 | TRBD2 | . | CASSPGTSGAADTQYF
TRBV25-1 | . | . | CASSALQGSGTGELFF
TRBV5-4 | . | . | CATLQSSRTDTQYF
TRBV6-1 | . | . | CASSDRGATEAFF
TRBV12-5 | . | once | CASGLIAYPTQAYGYTF
TRBV5-4 | TRBD1 | . | CASSLRPGQGTSYTF
TRBV11-2 | . | . | CASSLRGTGNTEAFF
TRBV9 | . | . | CASSQQGLSNQPQHF
TRBV9 | . | . | CASSVGGAGAYGYTF
TRBV19 | TRBD2 | . | CASSPRLAGGRMRDIQYF
TRBV11-2 | TRBD1 | . | CASSFGTEYNEQFF
TRBV7-9 | TRBD1 | . | CASSLGGTGSGAEAFF
TRBV7-3 | TRBD1 | . | CASSLIGQGANEQFF
TRBV19 | . | once | CASSISFGGEKLFF
TRBV11-2 | TRBD1 | . | CASSLDRGAGGREQYF
TRBV19 | TRBD1 | . | CASNSQTGGNQPQHF
TRBV11-2 | . | . | CASSFGVPSGTDTQYF
TRBV28 | . | . | CASSPRNRILETQYF
TRBV7-8 | TRBD1 | . | CASSLAGGPYEQYF
TRBV6-5 | . | . | CASSSQGIYATQYF